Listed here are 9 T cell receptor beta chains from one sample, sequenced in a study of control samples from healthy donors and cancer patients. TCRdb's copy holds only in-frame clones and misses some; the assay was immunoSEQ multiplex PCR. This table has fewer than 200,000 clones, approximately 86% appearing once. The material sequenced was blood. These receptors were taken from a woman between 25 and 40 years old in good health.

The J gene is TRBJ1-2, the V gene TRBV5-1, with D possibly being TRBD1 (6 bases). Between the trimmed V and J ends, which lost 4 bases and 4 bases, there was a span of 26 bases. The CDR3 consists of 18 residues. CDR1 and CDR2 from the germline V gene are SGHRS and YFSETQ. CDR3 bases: TGCGCCAGCAGCAGTGGTGCCGGGACACGGAAATCCCTCTATGGCTACACCTTC. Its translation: CASSSGAGTRKSLYGYTF.

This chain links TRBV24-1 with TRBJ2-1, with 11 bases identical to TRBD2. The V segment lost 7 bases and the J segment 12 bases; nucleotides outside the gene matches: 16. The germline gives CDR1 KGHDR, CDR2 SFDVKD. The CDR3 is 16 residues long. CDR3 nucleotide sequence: TGTGCCACCAGAACTAGCGGGGGACCCCAAGGAAGGAGGCAGTTCTTC. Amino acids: CATRTSGGPQGRRQFF.

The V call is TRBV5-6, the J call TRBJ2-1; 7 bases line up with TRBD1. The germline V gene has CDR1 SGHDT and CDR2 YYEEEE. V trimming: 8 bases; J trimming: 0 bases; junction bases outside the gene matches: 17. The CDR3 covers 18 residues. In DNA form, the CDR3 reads TGTGCCAGTACCCCCATGACCGGGACAGCCTACTCCTACAATGAGCAGTTCTTC. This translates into CASTPMTGTAYSYNEQFF.

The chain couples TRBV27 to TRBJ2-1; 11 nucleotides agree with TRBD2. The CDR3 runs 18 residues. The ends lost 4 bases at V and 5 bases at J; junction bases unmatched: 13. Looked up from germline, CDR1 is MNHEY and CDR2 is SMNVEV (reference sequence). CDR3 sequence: CASSSAGLAVGVHNEQFF. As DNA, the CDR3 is TGTGCCAGCAGTTCCGCGGGACTAGCGGTAGGAGTGCACAATGAGCAGTTCTTC.

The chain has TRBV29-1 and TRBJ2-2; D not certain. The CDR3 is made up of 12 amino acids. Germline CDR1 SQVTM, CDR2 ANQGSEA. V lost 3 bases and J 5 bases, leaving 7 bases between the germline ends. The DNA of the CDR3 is TGCAGCGTTGATATTAGGACCGGGGAGCTGTTTTTT. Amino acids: CSVDIRTGELFF.

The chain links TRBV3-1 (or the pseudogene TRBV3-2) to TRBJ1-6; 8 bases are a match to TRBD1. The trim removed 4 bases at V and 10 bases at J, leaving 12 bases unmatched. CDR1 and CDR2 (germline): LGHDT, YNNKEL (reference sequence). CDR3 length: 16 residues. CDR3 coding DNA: TGTGCCAGCAGCCCTAGACAGGGGACGGGGGGCTCACCCCTCCACTTT. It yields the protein CASSPRQGTGGSPLHF.

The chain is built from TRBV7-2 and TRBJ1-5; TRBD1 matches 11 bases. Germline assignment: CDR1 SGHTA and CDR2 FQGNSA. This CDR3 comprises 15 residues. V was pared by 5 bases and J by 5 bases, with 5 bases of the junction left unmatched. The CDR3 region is CASSPGTGGYQPQHF. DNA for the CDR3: TGTGCCAGCAGCCCGGGGACAGGGGGATATCAGCCCCAGCATTTT.

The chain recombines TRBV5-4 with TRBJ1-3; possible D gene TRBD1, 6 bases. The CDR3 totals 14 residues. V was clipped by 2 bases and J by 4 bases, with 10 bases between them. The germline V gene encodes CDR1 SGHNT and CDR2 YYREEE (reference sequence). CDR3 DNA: TGTGCCAGCAGCTTAGGACAGCCCGGAAACACCATATATTTT. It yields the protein CASSLGQPGNTIYF.

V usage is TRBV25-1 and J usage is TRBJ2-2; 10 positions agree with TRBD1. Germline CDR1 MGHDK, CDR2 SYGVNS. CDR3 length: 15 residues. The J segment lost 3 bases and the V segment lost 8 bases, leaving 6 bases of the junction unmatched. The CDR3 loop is CASGAGQGDTGELFF. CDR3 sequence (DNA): TGTGCCAGCGGCGCCGGACAGGGGGACACCGGGGAGCTGTTTTTT.